This T cell receptor beta chain was sequenced in a study of technical replicates of blood from a few donors. Method: immunoSEQ multiplex PCR; TCRdb's copy keeps in-frame clones and lacks some. Here the sample spans about 59,000 clones, roughly 95% being singletons. Germline V gene data show CDR1 as SGHRS and CDR2 as YFSETQ. Losses at the gene ends were 2 bases for V and 6 bases for J; bases not matched to a gene: 4. The CDR3 has 13 residues. The receptor was derived from a human donor in good health. Some clones in this sample may be carry-over from other donors' samples. The chain couples TRBV5-1 to TRBJ1-1; 7 nucleotides line up with TRBD1. The sequencing sample was made of PBMCs. CDR3 bases: TGCGCCAGCAGCTTAAGACAGGGCTCTGAAGCTTTCTTT. Translating gives CASSLRQGSEAFF.